This T cell receptor beta chain originates from a study of T cells in Graves' hyperthyroidism and ophthalmopathy. General study points: Most thyroid clonotypes that were expanded above 0.001 also turned up in blood. Ophthalmopathy and stable hyperthyroidism were told apart by a 13 V-J model.

Patients aged 18 to 65 had newly diagnosed hyperthyroidism that had lasted under 2 months. A patient was excluded if there was uncontrolled infection, other autoimmune disease, pregnancy or lactation. Amplified regions were TCR beta CDR3 sequences from RNA transcripts. During a first-round RT-PCR of the TCR CDR3, the HTBI primer set was used. Each CDR3 protein is one row after TCRdb ran MiXCR on the multiplex PCR reads. The profile shows about 280,000 distinct CDR3 sequences, under 30% of them singletons. The CDR3 is made up of 14 amino acids. V gave up 7 bases and J gave up 3 bases, with 15 bases separating them. CDR1 is SGHVS and CDR2 is FQNEAQ in the germline V gene. On this clonotype itself: Its antigen is undetermined.

The TCR originated in a man aged 40-49 years with Graves' hyperthyroidism that later progressed to Graves' ophthalmopathy. This rearrangement joins TRBV7-8 to TRBJ2-5, with a possible D match to TRBD1 (6 bases). Sequencing was carried out using blood. Here the CDR3 reads CASTDLTGKETQYF. The CDR3 nucleotides are TGTGCCAGCACCGACCTGACAGGAAAAGAGACCCAGTACTTC.